Listed below are T cell receptor beta chains from one sample, sequenced in a study of blood T cell repertoires in COVID-19. TCRdb's table, derived via immunoSEQ multiplex PCR, lists solely in-frame clones and lacks some. The table records about 110,000 clones, about three quarters of them present only once. The sample taken for sequencing was peripheral blood. The receptors were gathered from a man at least 80 years old with acute or convalescent COVID-19. CDR3s include the opening cysteine and the closing phenylalanine or tryptophan. Fields, in order: J gene, clone size, V gene, D gene, CDR3 DNA, CDR3 protein. The D gene is left open where the match is weak. The listing skips clone size in some rows; elsewhere it reads once, few, many or a size class.

j_call: TRBJ2-7; clone_size: -; v_call: TRBV19; d_call: TRBD1; cdr3_nt: TGTGCCAGTAGTATTGGACAGGACTACGAGCAGTACTTC; cdr3_aa: CASSIGQDYEQYF
j_call: TRBJ2-1; clone_size: once; v_call: TRBV5-1; d_call: -; cdr3_nt: TGCGCCAGCAGCTTGGGCGGGATGAACAATGAGCAGTTCTTC; cdr3_aa: CASSLGGMNNEQFF
j_call: TRBJ2-1; clone_size: -; v_call: TRBV2; d_call: TRBD1; cdr3_nt: TGTGCCAGCCCTACAACAGGACAGGTCTTC; cdr3_aa: CASPTTGQVF
j_call: TRBJ2-7; clone_size: -; v_call: TRBV19; d_call: -; cdr3_nt: TGTGCCAGTAGTATTTCAGGGGACGAGCAGTACTTC; cdr3_aa: CASSISGDEQYF
j_call: TRBJ1-4; clone_size: -; v_call: TRBV28; d_call: -; cdr3_nt: TGTGCCAGCAGTTTGACCGGGGATCGGGATGAAAAACTGTTTTTT; cdr3_aa: CASSLTGDRDEKLFF
j_call: TRBJ2-7; clone_size: -; v_call: TRBV4-3; d_call: TRBD2; cdr3_nt: TGCGCCAGCAGCCAAGACCCCAAGGCGGGAGGTTTGTACTTC; cdr3_aa: CASSQDPKAGGLYF
j_call: TRBJ1-5; clone_size: -; v_call: TRBV27; d_call: TRBD1; cdr3_nt: TGTGCCAGCCACTCCACAGGGGGCTTCTCGGATCAGCCCCAGCATTTT; cdr3_aa: CASHSTGGFSDQPQHF
j_call: TRBJ1-2; clone_size: -; v_call: TRBV28; d_call: -; cdr3_nt: TGTGCCAGCAGTTCAGGGGACCATGGCTACACCTTC; cdr3_aa: CASSSGDHGYTF
j_call: TRBJ1-6; clone_size: -; v_call: TRBV6-5; d_call: TRBD1; cdr3_nt: TGTGCCAGCAGCTGGGACAGGGGGAATTCACCCCTCCACTTT; cdr3_aa: CASSWDRGNSPLHF
j_call: TRBJ1-1; clone_size: -; v_call: TRBV2; d_call: TRBD1; cdr3_nt: TGTGCCAGCAGTACGGGACAGCTTCAGAACACTGAAGCTTTCTTT; cdr3_aa: CASSTGQLQNTEAFF
j_call: TRBJ1-5; clone_size: few; v_call: TRBV6-5; d_call: -; cdr3_nt: TGTGCCAGCGCCTCCCAAGACAGGATCCATCAGCCCCAGCATTTT; cdr3_aa: CASASQDRIHQPQHF
j_call: TRBJ1-2; clone_size: once; v_call: TRBV5-1; d_call: TRBD1; cdr3_nt: TGCGCCAGCAGCTTGACCCCCGGACAGGGGGTTGGCTACACCTTC; cdr3_aa: CASSLTPGQGVGYTF
j_call: TRBJ2-2; clone_size: -; v_call: TRBV27; d_call: TRBD2; cdr3_nt: TGTGCCAGCAGTGTCCTAGCGGGAGGGCCGGCCGGGGAGCTGTTTTTT; cdr3_aa: CASSVLAGGPAGELFF
j_call: TRBJ2-7; clone_size: -; v_call: TRBV10-3; d_call: -; cdr3_nt: TGTGCCATCAGTGCGTCCACAGGAGCCTACGAGCAGTACTTC; cdr3_aa: CAISASTGAYEQYF
j_call: TRBJ2-3; clone_size: -; v_call: TRBV9; d_call: TRBD2; cdr3_nt: TGTGCCAGCAGCTCAAGACTAGCGGACGTGATAGATACGCAGTATTTT; cdr3_aa: CASSSRLADVIDTQYF
j_call: TRBJ2-7; clone_size: -; v_call: TRBV30; d_call: -; cdr3_nt: TGTGCCTGGAGTCCCGTGACTCGCGAGCAGTACTTC; cdr3_aa: CAWSPVTREQYF
j_call: TRBJ2-7; clone_size: once; v_call: TRBV3-1/TRBV3-2; d_call: -; cdr3_nt: TGTGCCAGCAGCCAGGGACTCCCCTACGAGCAGTACTTC; cdr3_aa: CASSQGLPYEQYF
j_call: TRBJ2-5; clone_size: -; v_call: TRBV5-1; d_call: TRBD2; cdr3_nt: TGCGCCAGCAGCCCTAGCGGGAGCGAGACCCAGTACTTC; cdr3_aa: CASSPSGSETQYF
j_call: TRBJ2-7; clone_size: -; v_call: TRBV2; d_call: TRBD2; cdr3_nt: TGTGCCAGCAGTATCGGGACTAGCGGCTACGAGCAGTACTTC; cdr3_aa: CASSIGTSGYEQYF
j_call: TRBJ1-6; clone_size: -; v_call: TRBV7-2; d_call: -; cdr3_nt: TGTGCCAGCAGCTTAGCGCCCCAGGGGAATTCACCCCTCCACTTT; cdr3_aa: CASSLAPQGNSPLHF
j_call: TRBJ2-1; clone_size: -; v_call: TRBV7-8; d_call: TRBD2; cdr3_nt: TGTGCCAGCAGCTTTAAAGCGGGGGGAAACAATGAGCAGTTCTTC; cdr3_aa: CASSFKAGGNNEQFF
j_call: TRBJ1-5; clone_size: few; v_call: TRBV5-1; d_call: TRBD1; cdr3_nt: TGCGCCAGCAGCCCGGGACAGAATAGCAATCAGCCCCAGCATTTT; cdr3_aa: CASSPGQNSNQPQHF
j_call: TRBJ1-1; clone_size: -; v_call: TRBV7-9; d_call: -; cdr3_nt: TGTGCCAGCAGCCCAGCTCCAACTTGGAGGAACACTGAAGCTTTCTTT; cdr3_aa: CASSPAPTWRNTEAFF
j_call: TRBJ2-1; clone_size: -; v_call: TRBV19; d_call: -; cdr3_nt: TGTGCCAGTAGTATTGGGTCTGGGAGGGAGCAGTTCTTC; cdr3_aa: CASSIGSGREQFF
j_call: TRBJ2-1; clone_size: -; v_call: TRBV11-3; d_call: -; cdr3_nt: TGTGCCAGCAGCTTAGCCCTGTCAGATGAGCAGTTCTTC; cdr3_aa: CASSLALSDEQFF
j_call: TRBJ1-3; clone_size: -; v_call: TRBV19; d_call: -; cdr3_nt: TGTGCCAGTAGTTCCCCGACCTCTGGAGGCGGAAACACCATATATTTT; cdr3_aa: CASSSPTSGGGNTIYF
j_call: TRBJ1-2; clone_size: few; v_call: TRBV5-4; d_call: TRBD1; cdr3_nt: TGTGCCAGCAGCTGGGGACAGAGGGCAAATGGCTACACCTTC; cdr3_aa: CASSWGQRANGYTF
j_call: TRBJ2-7; clone_size: -; v_call: TRBV12-3/TRBV12-4; d_call: -; cdr3_nt: TGTGCCAGCAGTTTGGGCCCTGCGAACGAGCAGTACTTC; cdr3_aa: CASSLGPANEQYF
j_call: TRBJ2-3; clone_size: few; v_call: TRBV9; d_call: TRBD1; cdr3_nt: TGTGCCAGCAGCGTAGGGGACAGGGGTACAGATACGCAGTATTTT; cdr3_aa: CASSVGDRGTDTQYF
j_call: TRBJ2-5; clone_size: -; v_call: TRBV7-9; d_call: -; cdr3_nt: TGTGCCAGCAGCATCGACCCCGGTAGCGCAGAGACCCAGTACTTC; cdr3_aa: CASSIDPGSAETQYF
j_call: TRBJ2-7; clone_size: -; v_call: TRBV11-3; d_call: -; cdr3_nt: TGTGCCAGCAGCTTAGGGGCAGCGGGCTACGAGCAGTACTTC; cdr3_aa: CASSLGAAGYEQYF
j_call: TRBJ2-7; clone_size: -; v_call: TRBV5-1; d_call: -; cdr3_nt: TGCGCCAGCAGCTTGGACGGTTCCTACGAGCAGTACTTC; cdr3_aa: CASSLDGSYEQYF
j_call: TRBJ1-1; clone_size: -; v_call: TRBV3-1/TRBV3-2; d_call: -; cdr3_nt: TGTGCCAGCAGCCCAATCCCTTGGGCCGAAGCTTTCTTT; cdr3_aa: CASSPIPWAEAFF
j_call: TRBJ1-6; clone_size: -; v_call: TRBV28; d_call: -; cdr3_nt: TGTGCCAGCAGCGGAGGGTTTTATAATTCACCCCTCCACTTT; cdr3_aa: CASSGGFYNSPLHF
j_call: TRBJ2-7; clone_size: -; v_call: TRBV9; d_call: TRBD2; cdr3_nt: TGTGCCAGCAGCCCGAGACTAGCGGGAGGGTCCATCTCCTACGAGCAGTACTTC; cdr3_aa: CASSPRLAGGSISYEQYF
j_call: TRBJ2-7; clone_size: -; v_call: TRBV24-1; d_call: TRBD2; cdr3_nt: TGTGCCACCAGTCAAACGGGAGGGACCTACGAGCAGTACTTC; cdr3_aa: CATSQTGGTYEQYF
j_call: TRBJ2-5; clone_size: -; v_call: TRBV5-1; d_call: -; cdr3_nt: TGCGCCAGCAGCCCGACTGGCCAAGAGACCCAGTACTTC; cdr3_aa: CASSPTGQETQYF
j_call: TRBJ2-3; clone_size: -; v_call: TRBV7-2; d_call: -; cdr3_nt: TGTGCCAGCAGCTTATACCAGACAGATACGCAGTATTTT; cdr3_aa: CASSLYQTDTQYF
j_call: TRBJ2-7; clone_size: -; v_call: TRBV18; d_call: -; cdr3_nt: TGTGCCAGCTCACCACCGTCTAGAGTGATTTTCGAGCAGTACTTC; cdr3_aa: CASSPPSRVIFEQYF
j_call: TRBJ1-2; clone_size: -; v_call: TRBV19; d_call: -; cdr3_nt: TGTGCCAGTAGTATGAATCGGTGGACAGCTCTCACCTTC; cdr3_aa: CASSMNRWTALTF
j_call: TRBJ2-2; clone_size: -; v_call: TRBV29-1; d_call: -; cdr3_nt: TGCAGCGTCAGTAGCGGGAACACCGGGGAGCTGTTTTTT; cdr3_aa: CSVSSGNTGELFF
j_call: TRBJ1-2; clone_size: -; v_call: TRBV29-1; d_call: -; cdr3_nt: TGCAGCGTTGGCACAGGGAACTATGGCTACACCTTC; cdr3_aa: CSVGTGNYGYTF
j_call: TRBJ2-3; clone_size: -; v_call: TRBV27; d_call: -; cdr3_nt: TGTGCCAGCACCCGGGTGGGTTTCGGCACAGATACGCAGTATTTT; cdr3_aa: CASTRVGFGTDTQYF
j_call: TRBJ2-1; clone_size: -; v_call: TRBV24-1; d_call: TRBD2; cdr3_nt: TGTGCCACCAGTGATTTGGGTAGCGGGAGCGGTGAGCAGTTCTTC; cdr3_aa: CATSDLGSGSGEQFF
j_call: TRBJ1-5; clone_size: -; v_call: TRBV6-2/TRBV6-3; d_call: -; cdr3_nt: TGTGCCAGCAGCCCGACAGGTGACCAGCCCCAGCATTTT; cdr3_aa: CASSPTGDQPQHF
j_call: TRBJ2-2; clone_size: -; v_call: TRBV2; d_call: TRBD2; cdr3_nt: TGTGCCAGCAGTCCCTTAGCGGGAGAGGGCGGGGAGCTGTTTTTT; cdr3_aa: CASSPLAGEGGELFF